The source of this TCR beta chain is a study of OX40 agonist ivuxolimab in advanced cancers. Overall study: Patients were dosed intravenously with ivuxolimab at 0.01 to 10 mg/kg every 2 weeks.

Comments on this clone: Its antigen is unidentified.

This CDR3 region has 10 residues. Germline lookup yields CDR1 SQVTM and CDR2 ANQGSEA. V dropped 6 bases and J dropped 8 bases, with 7 bases sitting between them. Study results and caveats: Expanded clones tended on average to be more numerous among CD8+ T cells than CD4+. Doses of 0.1 to 3.0 mg/kg were accompanied by clonal expansion of CD4+ and CD8+ blood T cells by week 6.

TCRdb keeps only in-frame clones here, not all; method: immunoSEQ multiplex PCR. The profile shows tens of thousands of clones, approximately 91% of them singletons. This TCR derives from an adult with an advanced solid tumor such as melanoma, head and neck, liver or kidney cancer. V usage is TRBV29-1 and J usage is TRBJ1-4; D uncertain. Source: CD4+ or CD8+ T cells sorted from blood, taken in a trial of the OX40 agonist ivuxolimab. The CDR3 DNA sequence: TGCAGCGTCTTAAAGGAAAAACTGTTTTTT. Translating gives CSVLKEKLFF.